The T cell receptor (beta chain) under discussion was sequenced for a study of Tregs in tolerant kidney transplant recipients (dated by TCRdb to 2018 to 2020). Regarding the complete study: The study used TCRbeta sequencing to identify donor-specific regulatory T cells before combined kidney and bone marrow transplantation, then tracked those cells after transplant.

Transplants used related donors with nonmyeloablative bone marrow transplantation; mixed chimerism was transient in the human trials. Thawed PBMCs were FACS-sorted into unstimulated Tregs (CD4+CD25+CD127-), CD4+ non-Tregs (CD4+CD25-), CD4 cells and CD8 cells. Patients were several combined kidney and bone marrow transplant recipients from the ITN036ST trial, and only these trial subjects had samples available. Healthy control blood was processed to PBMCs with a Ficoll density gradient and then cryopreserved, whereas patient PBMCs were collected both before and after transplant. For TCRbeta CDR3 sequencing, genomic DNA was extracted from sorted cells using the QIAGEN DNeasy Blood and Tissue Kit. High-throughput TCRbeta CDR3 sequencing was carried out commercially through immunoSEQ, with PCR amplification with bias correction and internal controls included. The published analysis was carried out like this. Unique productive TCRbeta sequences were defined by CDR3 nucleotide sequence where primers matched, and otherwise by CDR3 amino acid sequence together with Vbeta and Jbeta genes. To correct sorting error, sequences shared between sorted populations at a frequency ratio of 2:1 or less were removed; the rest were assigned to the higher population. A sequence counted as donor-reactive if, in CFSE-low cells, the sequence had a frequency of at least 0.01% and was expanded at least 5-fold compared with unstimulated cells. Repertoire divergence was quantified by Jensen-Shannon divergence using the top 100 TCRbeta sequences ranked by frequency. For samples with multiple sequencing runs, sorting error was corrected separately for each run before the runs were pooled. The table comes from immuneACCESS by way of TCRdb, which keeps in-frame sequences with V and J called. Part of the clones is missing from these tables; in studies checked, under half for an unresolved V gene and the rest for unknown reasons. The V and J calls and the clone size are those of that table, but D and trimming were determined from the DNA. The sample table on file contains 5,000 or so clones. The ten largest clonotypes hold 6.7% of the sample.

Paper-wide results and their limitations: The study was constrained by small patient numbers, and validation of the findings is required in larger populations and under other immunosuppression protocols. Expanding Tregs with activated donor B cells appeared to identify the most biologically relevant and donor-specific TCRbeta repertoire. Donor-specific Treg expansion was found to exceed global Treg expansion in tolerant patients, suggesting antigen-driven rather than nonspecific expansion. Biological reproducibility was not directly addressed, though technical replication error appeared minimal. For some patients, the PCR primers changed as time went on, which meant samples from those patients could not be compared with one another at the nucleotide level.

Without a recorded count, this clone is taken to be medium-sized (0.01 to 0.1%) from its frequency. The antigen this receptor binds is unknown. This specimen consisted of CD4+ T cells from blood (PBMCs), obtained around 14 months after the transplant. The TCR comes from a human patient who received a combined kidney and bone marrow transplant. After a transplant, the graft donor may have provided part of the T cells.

Partial CDR3 DNA: TGTGCCAGCAGCGGGACTAGCGGGAGTCGAAGGACAGATACG. It translates to CASSGTSGSRRTDT. The full CDR3 is CASSGTSGSRRTDTQYF. The rearranged chain carries TRBV9 and TRBJ2-3, with TRBD2 identical over 13 junction bases. The read terminates 3 residues before the CDR3 end, so the remaining end is supplied by the germline J gene. According to the germline V gene, CDR1 reads SGDLS and CDR2 reads YYNGEE. V ends up 3 bases short and J 3 bases short, with an unmatched junction base count of 7. The CDR3, from cysteine to phenylalanine, totals 17 residues. The DNA covers only part of the CDR3, 42 bases in frame from base 1.